The rows below give T cell receptor beta chains drawn from one sample of a study of T-cell memory formation after mild COVID-19. TCRdb re-derived calls from the 5' RACE reads in MiXCR, one entry per CDR3 protein. The table has around 530,000 distinct CDR3 sequences, about a fifth seen once; the top ten hold approximately 8.4%. Sequenced sample: PBMCs or a T cell subset sorted from them (not recorded which). Receptors were obtained from an adult woman who had mild COVID-19 (a few samples of this study predate the infection). Cell type and time point are not known. Both conserved end residues are part of each CDR3. The D gene is left open where the match is weak. Not every row has a clone size; where given, it reads once, few, many or a size class.

CDR3 DNA	CDR3 protein	clone size	J gene	V gene	D gene
TGTGCCAGCAGCCACGAACAGTGGAACGAGGGCAATCAGCCCCAGCATTTT	CASSHEQWNEGNQPQHF	many	TRBJ1-5	TRBV2	-
TGCAGCGTTGACACCCCCTGGGCAGGGACAGGGGGCTACACCTTC	CSVDTPWAGTGGYTF	-	TRBJ1-2	TRBV29-1	TRBD1
TGTGCCAGCAAAGCGGGAGTAAGCTACGAGCAGTACTTC	CASKAGVSYEQYF	few	TRBJ2-7	TRBV6-5	TRBD2
TGTGCCAGCCTAGAAAGCGGGGGGCGGAGAGGTGGCTACACCTTC	CASLESGGRRGGYTF	few	TRBJ1-2	TRBV2	-
TGTGCCACTCTATCCACGGGAGGGGCCAACGTCCTGACTTTC	CATLSTGGANVLTF	-	TRBJ2-6	TRBV19	-
TGTGCCAGCAGCTTAGGGCTCCAGGGGGCGACGACTGAAGCTTTCTTT	CASSLGLQGATTEAFF	-	TRBJ1-1	TRBV7-9	TRBD1
TGTGCCAGCAGCCAAGAACGAGGCGGGGGCCCCTACAATGAGCAGTTCTTC	CASSQERGGGPYNEQFF	few	TRBJ2-1	TRBV4-2	-
TGCAGTGCTATAGAAGGGAGAGTCGCTGAAGCTTTCTTT	CSAIEGRVAEAFF	few	TRBJ1-1	TRBV20-1	-
TGTGCCACCAGCAGTACACTGGCTAGCGGCCAGGATGAGCAGTTCTTC	CATSSTLASGQDEQFF	few	TRBJ2-1	TRBV15	TRBD2
TGCGCCAGCAGCCTACTAGGACAGGGGGCCGGAGTTAACCCCGGGGAGCTGTTTTTT	CASSLLGQGAGVNPGELFF	few	TRBJ2-2	TRBV5-1	TRBD1
TGTGCCAGCAGCTATAGCATCAGGGTGGATAAATCACCCCTCCACTTT	CASSYSIRVDKSPLHF	few	TRBJ1-6	TRBV7-2	-
TGTGCCAGCAGTTTCGGAACTAATGAAAAACTGTTTTTT	CASSFGTNEKLFF	few	TRBJ1-4	TRBV12-3/TRBV12-4	-
TGTGCCAGCAGCTATTCTTGGGAGCCCTATGAGCAGTTCTTC	CASSYSWEPYEQFF	-	TRBJ2-1	TRBV13	-
TGTGCCAGCAGTTACCTAGACAGGCGTACAAGCTCCTACAATGAGCAGTTCTTC	CASSYLDRRTSSYNEQFF	-	TRBJ2-1	TRBV7-2	-
TGTGCCAGCAGTTTCCCCCGGGTTGCAGATACGCAGTATTTT	CASSFPRVADTQYF	few	TRBJ2-3	TRBV12-3/TRBV12-4	-
TGTGCCAGCACCCCTGGTATTGCGGGACGAGAGACCCAGTACTTC	CASTPGIAGRETQYF	-	TRBJ2-5	TRBV5-6	-